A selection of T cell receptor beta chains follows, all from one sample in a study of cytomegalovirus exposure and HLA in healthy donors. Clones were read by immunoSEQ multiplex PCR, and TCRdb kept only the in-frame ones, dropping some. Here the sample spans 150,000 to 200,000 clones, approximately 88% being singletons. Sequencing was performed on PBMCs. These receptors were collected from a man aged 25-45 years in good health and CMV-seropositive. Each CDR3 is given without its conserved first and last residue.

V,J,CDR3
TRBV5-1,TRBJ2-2,ASTDRGRSTGELF
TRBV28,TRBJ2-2,ASKGESDTGELF
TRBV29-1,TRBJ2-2,SVAGQGATGELF
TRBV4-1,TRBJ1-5,ASSQSGQLNSNQPQH
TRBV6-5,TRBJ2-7,ASSYSGTGELEQY
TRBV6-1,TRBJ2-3,ASSESTGWATDTQY
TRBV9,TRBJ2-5,ASSALAGGIQETQY
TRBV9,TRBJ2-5,ASSVSTGVNQETQY
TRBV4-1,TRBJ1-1,ASSQAGNTEAF
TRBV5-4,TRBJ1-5,ASSAQGSNQPQH
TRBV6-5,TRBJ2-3,ASSLNRGDTQY
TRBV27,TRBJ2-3,ASSPTGLAGRYTQY
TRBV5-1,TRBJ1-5,ARPIEVRPQH
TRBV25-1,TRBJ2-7,ASSGPGQGMGEVEQY
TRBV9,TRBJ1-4,ASSTGTGEYEKLF
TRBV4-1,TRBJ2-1,ASSPPGRGTHNEQF
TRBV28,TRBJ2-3,ASSFREGYMGDTQY
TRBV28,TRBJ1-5,ASRSRERFSNQPQH
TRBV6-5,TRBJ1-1,ASTPSRGSPTEAF
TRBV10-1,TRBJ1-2,ASRQGPYGYT
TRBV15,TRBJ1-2,ATSRAIGGPRVPWGYT
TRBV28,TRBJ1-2,ASRQQGLDGYT
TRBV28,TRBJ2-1,ASRTGTSGRSEQF
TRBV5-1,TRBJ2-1,ASRDFYNEQF
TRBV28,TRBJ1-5,ASSSDSISNQPQH
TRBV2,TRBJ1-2,ASSEATGGLGYT
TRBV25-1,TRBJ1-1,ASSEYGNTEAF
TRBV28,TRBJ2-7,ASSRGTGTDEQY
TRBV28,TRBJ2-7,ASSSSYEQY
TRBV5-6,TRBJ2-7,ASGPPGTSMGEQY
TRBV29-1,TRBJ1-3,SVPGTLGNTIY
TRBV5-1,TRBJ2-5,ASSNLAGGSPETQY
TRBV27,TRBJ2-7,ASRPNGGRDRGGEQY
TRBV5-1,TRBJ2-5,ASSRGWIGGLETQY
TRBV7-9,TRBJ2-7,ASSSPGLAGVEQY